This TCR beta chain was documented in a study of T-cell reconstitution after alpha-beta-depleted transplantation in children. This clonotype was seen more than once but under ten times. The target antigen is unknown. Germline CDR1 reads SGHAT; CDR2 reads FQDESV (reference sequence). V was pared by 7 bases and J by 8 bases, with 39 bases between. This CDR3 spans 21 amino acids. Overall study findings and caveats: By about two months after transplant, alpha-beta T cells reportedly arose from several hundred graft clones that had expanded. Surviving recipient T cells and thymic progenitors accounted for the high day-60 TCRbeta diversity observed in some patients.

Unique molecular identifiers were incorporated during preparation of the TCRbeta library. TCRdb re-derived calls from the PCR reads in MiXCR, one entry per CDR3 protein. The data contain about 350,000 distinct CDR3 sequences, 15% to 20% of them singletons. The receptor's source is a male patient between 2 and 10 years old who had a stem cell transplant for acute lymphoblastic leukemia, so the T cells may come from the graft donor. The specimen was PBMCs, mostly from graft donor cells, collected 360 days after TCRalphabeta/CD19-depleted stem cell transplant. The chain has TRBV11-1 and TRBJ2-1; weak D call: TRBD1 (7 bases). The DNA for the CDR3 is TGTGCCAGCAACGATGTGGGCCCCTACGCACTTTCAGGGGGGAGTAGCGATGAGCAGTTCTTC. Translated: CASNDVGPYALSGGSSDEQFF.